A single sample gave rise to the 13 T cell receptor beta chains below, sequenced in a study of beta chain features in type 1 diabetes. Notes on the study in general: Patients with Type 1 diabetes showed moderately but significantly shorter TCRB CDR3s in all four CD4+ subsets.

Antigens for these TCRs are unknown. Isolated RNA was reverse transcribed in full, so expressed TCRB transcripts were sequenced. Clones were sequenced by immunoSEQ multiplex PCR, and TCRdb holds only the in-frame ones, with some missing. Of about 370,000 clones listed, over 9% are singletons. Sequenced sample: central memory CD4+ T cells from blood. The receptors come from a man aged 25-45 years with type 1 diabetes.

V gene TRBV5-1 combines with J gene TRBJ2-5; D tentatively reads TRBD1 or TRBD2 (6 bases each). In germline, CDR1 is SGHRS, CDR2 YFSETQ. V lost 5 bases and J lost 1, with 18 bases in between. CDR3 length: 16 residues. The DNA of the CDR3 is TGCGCCAGCAGACGGGACACTTATAGCGGCCAAGAGACCCAGTACTTC. Protein sequence: CASRRDTYSGQETQYF.

In this sample, this clone turned up a few times. The chain carries TRBV7-8 and TRBJ2-7, with D perhaps given as TRBD1 or TRBD2 (5 bases each). Per germline, CDR1 SGHVS and CDR2 FQNEAQ. This CDR3 is 14 amino acids long. Trimming stripped 5 bases from V and 2 bases from J, with 13 bases between. CDR3 coding DNA: TGTGCCAGCAGCCCGACAGAGGGAACCTACGAGCAGTACTTC. This translates into CASSPTEGTYEQYF.

The chain carries TRBV4-1 and TRBJ1-1; D remains ambiguous. The germline V gene encodes CDR1 MGHRA and CDR2 YSYEKL. The germline V and J ends were trimmed by 0 bases and 11 bases, with 13 bases remaining between them. The CDR3 sequence is 13 residues long. CDR3 DNA sequence: TGCGCCAGCAGCCAAGATAGGGAGGCAGACGCTTTCTTT. It is translated as CASSQDREADAFF.

The rearrangement joins TRBV7-8 to TRBJ1-3; 7 bases agree with TRBD1. CDR1 is SGHVS and CDR2 is FQNEAQ in the germline V gene. The CDR3 length is 18 residues. Germline trimming cut 5 bases from V and 2 bases from J; bases unmatched to any gene: 15. The CDR3 region is CASSLLPRQGSTGNTIYF. DNA of the CDR3: TGTGCCAGCAGCCTCCTCCCCCGACAGGGATCCACTGGAAACACCATATATTTT.

The table lists this clone with many counts. This sequence joins TRBV10-3 and TRBJ1-1; TRBD1 matches at 7 bases. The ends lost 4 bases at V and 4 bases at J; junction bases unmatched: 6. Germline V gives CDR1 ENHRY, CDR2 SYGVKD. The CDR3 runs to 14 residues. The CDR3 coding sequence is TGTGCCATCAGTGGAGGGGGCTCTGGCACTGAAGCTTTCTTT. Translated: CAISGGGSGTEAFF.

This clone was seen only a few times. V and J are TRBV11-2 and TRBJ1-1; a weak D match, TRBD1 (5 bases). The CDR3 has 15 residues. Trimming took 2 bases from V and 4 from J, leaving 14 bases between them. CDR1 SGHAT and CDR2 FQNNGV come from the germline V gene. The CDR3: CASSLLRGGGTEAFF. CDR3 nucleotide sequence: TGTGCCAGCAGCTTATTGAGGGGCGGAGGCACTGAAGCTTTCTTT.

The chain joins TRBV13 to TRBJ1-2, with 10 bases matching TRBD1. V trimming: 0 bases; J trimming: 4 bases; junction bases outside the gene matches: 5. Germline CDR1 is PRHDT and CDR2 is FYEKMQ (reference sequence). The CDR3 is 16 residues long. CDR3 DNA: TGTGCCAGCAGCTTAGGGCGGACAGGGGGTCTCTATGGCTACACCTTC. It is translated as CASSLGRTGGLYGYTF.

Ten or more counts support this clone. V is TRBV23-1 and J is TRBJ2-6; 8 bases match TRBD2. TRBV23-1 counts as an open reading frame of uncertain function. This CDR3 region has 22 residues. The V segment lost 2 bases and the J segment 0 bases; nucleotides outside the gene matches: 18. The CDR3: CASSQDCIKGTRTSSGANVLTF. The CDR3 nucleotides are TGCGCCAGCAGTCAAGATTGTATAAAAGGGACTAGAACAAGCTCTGGGGCCAACGTCCTGACTTTC.

J is TRBJ1-1 and V is TRBV19; maybe TRBD1 (6 bases). The V end was cut by 6 bases, the J end by 1 base, with 9 bases between. The CDR3 has 13 residues. Germline CDR1 is LNHDA and CDR2 is SQIVND (reference sequence). The CDR3 here is CASSKQGNTEAFF. CDR3 DNA sequence: TGTGCCAGTAGCAAACAGGGGAACACTGAAGCTTTCTTT. Filled out from reference TRBV19 and TRBJ1-1, the complete variable domain reads DGGITQSPKYLFRKEGQNVTLSCEQNLNHDAMYWYRQDPGQGLRLIYYSQIVNDFQKGDIAEGYSVSREKKESFPLTVTSAQKNPTAFYLCASSKQGNTEAFFGQGTRLTVV.

The chain carries TRBV18 and TRBJ2-7, with 7 bases aligning to TRBD1. With V trimmed by 5 bases and J by 2 bases, 6 bases remained unmatched. Germline V lookup: CDR1 KGHSH, CDR2 LQKENI. The CDR3 is 14 amino acids. The CDR3: CASSYRQGTYEQYF. CDR3 in DNA: TGTGCCAGCTCATATCGACAGGGAACCTACGAGCAGTACTTC.

This clone was detected a few times. The chain recombines TRBV5-6 with TRBJ2-2, with D perhaps matching TRBD2 (5 bases). Trimming removed 1 base at V and 4 bases at J, with 11 bases between. The CDR3 sequence is 15 residues long. The germline V gene encodes CDR1 SGHDT and CDR2 YYEEEE. The CDR3 coding sequence is TGTGCCAGCAGCTTGAGCGGAGTGGGCACCGGGGAGCTGTTTTTT. Encoded protein: CASSLSGVGTGELFF.

V and J are TRBV5-1 and TRBJ1-1; perhaps TRBD1 as D (5 bases). This CDR3 contains 14 residues. Germline CDR1 reads SGHRS; CDR2 reads YFSETQ. Trimming cost V 0 bases and J 1 base, with 7 bases left between them. This CDR3 reads CASSLGQQNTEAFF. The CDR3 bases are TGCGCCAGCAGCTTGGGACAGCAGAACACTGAAGCTTTCTTT.

The table lists this clone with a few counts. The CDR3 here is CAWSVAQDGELFF. In DNA form, the CDR3 reads TGTGCCTGGAGTGTCGCTCAGGACGGGGAGCTGTTTTTT. The chain has TRBV30 and TRBJ2-2, with no clear D. V was cut by 0 bases and J by 7 bases, with 9 bases left in between. Germline V gene sequence: CDR1 GTSNPN, CDR2 SVGIG (reference sequence). This CDR3 comprises 13 residues.